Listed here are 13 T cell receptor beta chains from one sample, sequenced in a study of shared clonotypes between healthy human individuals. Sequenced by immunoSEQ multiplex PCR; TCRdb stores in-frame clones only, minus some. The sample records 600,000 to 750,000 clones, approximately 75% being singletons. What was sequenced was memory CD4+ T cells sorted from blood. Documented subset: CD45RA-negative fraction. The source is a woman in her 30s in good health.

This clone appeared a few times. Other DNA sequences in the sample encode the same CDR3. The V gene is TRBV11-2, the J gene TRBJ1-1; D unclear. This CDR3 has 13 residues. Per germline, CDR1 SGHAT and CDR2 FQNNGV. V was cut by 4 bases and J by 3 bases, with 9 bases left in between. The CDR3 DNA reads TGTGCCAGCAGCTCCCAACGTGACACTGAAGCTTTCTTT. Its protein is CASSSQRDTEAFF.

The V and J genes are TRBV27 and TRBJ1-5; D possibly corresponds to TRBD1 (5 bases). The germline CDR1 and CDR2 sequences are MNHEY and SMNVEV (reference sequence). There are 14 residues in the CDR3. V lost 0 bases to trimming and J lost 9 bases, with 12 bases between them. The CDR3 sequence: CASSLSVSGAPQHF. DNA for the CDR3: TGTGCCAGCAGTTTATCGGTCTCTGGGGCGCCCCAGCATTTT.

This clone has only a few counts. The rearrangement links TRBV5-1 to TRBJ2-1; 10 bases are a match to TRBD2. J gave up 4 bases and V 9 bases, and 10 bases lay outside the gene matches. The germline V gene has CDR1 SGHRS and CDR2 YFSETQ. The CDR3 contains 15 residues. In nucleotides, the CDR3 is TGCGCCACATCAAAATCTAGCGGGGGATACAATGAGCAGTTCTTC. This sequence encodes CATSKSSGGYNEQFF.

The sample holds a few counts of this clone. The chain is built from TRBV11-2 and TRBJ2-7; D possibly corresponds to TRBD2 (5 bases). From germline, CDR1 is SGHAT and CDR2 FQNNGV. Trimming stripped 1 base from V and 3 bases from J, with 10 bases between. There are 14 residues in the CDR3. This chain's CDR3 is CASSLAEADYEQYF. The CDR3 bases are TGTGCCAGCAGCTTAGCGGAAGCGGACTACGAGCAGTACTTC.

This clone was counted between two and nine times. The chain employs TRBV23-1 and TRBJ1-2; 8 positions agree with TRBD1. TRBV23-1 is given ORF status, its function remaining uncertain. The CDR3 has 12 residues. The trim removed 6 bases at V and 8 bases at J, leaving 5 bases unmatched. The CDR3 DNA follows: TGCGCCAGCAGGGACAGGGAGGAAGGCTACACCTTC. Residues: CASRDREEGYTF.

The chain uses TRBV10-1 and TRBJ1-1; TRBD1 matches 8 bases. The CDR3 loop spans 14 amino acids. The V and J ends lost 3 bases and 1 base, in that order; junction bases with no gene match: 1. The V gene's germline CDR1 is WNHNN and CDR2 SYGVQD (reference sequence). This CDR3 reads CASSDGQGNTEAFF. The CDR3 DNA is TGCGCCAGCAGTGACGGACAGGGGAACACTGAAGCTTTCTTT.

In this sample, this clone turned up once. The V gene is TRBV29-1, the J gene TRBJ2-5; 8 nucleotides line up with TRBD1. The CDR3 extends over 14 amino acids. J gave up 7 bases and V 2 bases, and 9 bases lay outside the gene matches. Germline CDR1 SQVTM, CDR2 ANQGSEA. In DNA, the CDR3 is TGCAGCGTTGAACCCACCGGGACAGGAGGGACCCAGTACTTC. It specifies CSVEPTGTGGTQYF.

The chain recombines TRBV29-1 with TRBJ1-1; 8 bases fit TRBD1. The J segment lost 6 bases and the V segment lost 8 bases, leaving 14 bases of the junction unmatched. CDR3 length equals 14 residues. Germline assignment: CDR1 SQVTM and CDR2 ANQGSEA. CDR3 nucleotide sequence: TGCAGCTACCAGGTCGGCCAGGGGGCTTCTGAAGCTTTCTTT. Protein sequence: CSYQVGQGASEAFF.

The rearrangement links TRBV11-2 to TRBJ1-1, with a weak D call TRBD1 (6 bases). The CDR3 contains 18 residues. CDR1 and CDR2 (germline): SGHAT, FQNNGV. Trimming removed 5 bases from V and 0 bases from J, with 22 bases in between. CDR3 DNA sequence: TGTGCCAGCAGCAAACTCGCGGTAAGGGACACTCTGAACACTGAAGCTTTCTTT. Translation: CASSKLAVRDTLNTEAFF.

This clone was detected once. CDR3 DNA sequence: TGTGCCAGCAGTCATCGACTAGGACAGACCCAGTACTTC. Its protein product is CASSHRLGQTQYF. The J gene is TRBJ2-5, the V gene TRBV28, with D tentatively TRBD2 (6 bases). The CDR3 is 13 residues long. Looked up from germline, CDR1 is MDHEN and CDR2 is SYDVKM. V gave up 5 bases and J gave up 6 bases, with 13 bases separating them.

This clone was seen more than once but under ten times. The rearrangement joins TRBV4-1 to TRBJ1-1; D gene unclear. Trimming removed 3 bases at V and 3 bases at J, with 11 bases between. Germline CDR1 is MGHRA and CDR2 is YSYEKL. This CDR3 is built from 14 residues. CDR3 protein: CASSQGFRDTEAFF. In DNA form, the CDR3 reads TGCGCCAGCAGCCAGGGGTTCCGGGACACTGAAGCTTTCTTT.

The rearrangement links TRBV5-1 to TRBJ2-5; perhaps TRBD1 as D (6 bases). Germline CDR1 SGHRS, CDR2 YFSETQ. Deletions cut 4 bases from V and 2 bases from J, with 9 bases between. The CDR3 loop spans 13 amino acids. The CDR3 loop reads CASSEDRQETQYF. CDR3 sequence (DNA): TGCGCCAGCAGCGAGGACAGACAAGAGACCCAGTACTTC. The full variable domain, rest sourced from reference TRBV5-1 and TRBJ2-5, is KAGVTQTPRYLIKTRGQQVTLSCSPISGHRSVSWYQQTPGQGLQFLFEYFSETQRNKGNFPGRFSGRQFSNSRSEMNVSTLELGDSALYLCASSEDRQETQYFGPGTRLLVL.

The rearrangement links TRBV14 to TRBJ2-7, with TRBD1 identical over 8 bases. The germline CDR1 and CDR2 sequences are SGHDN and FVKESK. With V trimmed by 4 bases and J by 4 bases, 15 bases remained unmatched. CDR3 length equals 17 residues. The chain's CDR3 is CASSLLLDRDGSYEQYF. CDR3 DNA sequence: TGTGCCAGCAGCCTTCTCTTGGACAGGGATGGATCTTACGAGCAGTACTTC.